Detailed here is one TCR beta chain. It has no known antigen specificity. Per-base quality was not reported, and no clone a single base away is much larger than it. Library generation was performed with the immunoSEQ multiplex PCR assay. TCRdb took this table from immuneACCESS and kept in-frame rearrangements with V and J called. Such tables lack part of the clones; where checked against another copy, unresolved V genes explain under half of the gap, and the rest is unexplained. Recorded for this sample are about 64,000 clones; over 95% of them occurred a single time. Clones ranked in the top ten supply approximately 2.5% of the sample. This sample was included in a study of T cell changes during pregnancy in multiple sclerosis (dated by TCRdb to 2018 to 2020). With respect to the entire study: The study examined how the T cell repertoire changed over the course of pregnancy in women with multiple sclerosis.

Including the terminal cysteine and phenylalanine, the CDR3 comprises 18 residues. Only the CDR3 region is kept as DNA, spanning 54 bases read in frame from base 1. CDR1 and CDR2 are drawn from the germline V gene: SQVTM, ANQGSEA. Here V drops 3 bases and J drops 1 base, and the junction holds 14 bases not matched to any gene. Sequenced material: CD8+ T cells from peripheral blood mononuclear cells, taken after pregnancy. The sequence derives from a female donor with multiple sclerosis, enrolled in a pregnancy study. Rearrangement joined TRBV29-1 to TRBJ2-5, with TRBD2 identical over 10 junction bases. The CDR3 corresponds to CSVEQGTSEGESQETQYF. The nucleotide sequence is TGCAGCGTTGAGCAGGGGACTAGCGAGGGGGAATCCCAAGAGACCCAGTACTTC.